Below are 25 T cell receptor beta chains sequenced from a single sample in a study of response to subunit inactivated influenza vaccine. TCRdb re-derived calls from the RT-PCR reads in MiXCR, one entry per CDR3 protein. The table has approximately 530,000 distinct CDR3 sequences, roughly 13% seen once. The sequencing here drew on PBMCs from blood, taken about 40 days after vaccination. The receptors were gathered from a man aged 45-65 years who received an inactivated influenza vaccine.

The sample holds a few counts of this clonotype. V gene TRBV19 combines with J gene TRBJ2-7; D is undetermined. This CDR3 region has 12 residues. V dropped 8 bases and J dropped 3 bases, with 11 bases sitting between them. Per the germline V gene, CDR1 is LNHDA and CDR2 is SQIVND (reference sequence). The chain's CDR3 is CASGTGNYEQYF. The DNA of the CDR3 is TGTGCCAGTGGAACCGGTAACTACGAGCAGTACTTC. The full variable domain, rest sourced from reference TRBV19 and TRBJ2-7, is DGGITQSPKYLFRKEGQNVTLSCEQNLNHDAMYWYRQDPGQGLRLIYYSQIVNDFQKGDIAEGYSVSREKKESFPLTVTSAQKNPTAFYLCASGTGNYEQYFGPGTRLTVT.

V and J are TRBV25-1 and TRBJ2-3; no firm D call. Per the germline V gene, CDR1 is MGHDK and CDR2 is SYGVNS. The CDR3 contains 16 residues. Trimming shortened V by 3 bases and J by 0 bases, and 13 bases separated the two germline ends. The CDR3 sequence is CASSDSGLISTDTQYF. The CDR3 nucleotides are TGTGCCAGCAGTGACTCGGGTCTGATCAGCACAGATACGCAGTATTTT.

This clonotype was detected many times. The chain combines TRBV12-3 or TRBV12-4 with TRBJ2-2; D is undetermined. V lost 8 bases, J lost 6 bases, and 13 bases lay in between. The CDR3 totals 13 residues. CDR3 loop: CASGKEVSGELFF. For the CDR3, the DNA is TGTGCCAGCGGAAAAGAGGTTTCCGGGGAGCTGTTTTTT.

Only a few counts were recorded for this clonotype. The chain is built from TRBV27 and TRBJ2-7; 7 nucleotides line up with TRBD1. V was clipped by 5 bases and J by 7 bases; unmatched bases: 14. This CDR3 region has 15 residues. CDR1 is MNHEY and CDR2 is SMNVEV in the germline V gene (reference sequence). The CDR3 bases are TGTGCCAGCAGTCCCCGACAGGGAATTTACAGGGAGCAGTACTTC. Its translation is CASSPRQGIYREQYF.

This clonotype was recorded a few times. The CDR3 DNA reads as TGTGCCAGCAGCTTGAGTCCGAGGATCACCGGGGAGCTGTTTTTT. It is translated as CASSLSPRITGELFF. The chain has TRBV5-6 and TRBJ2-2; D is undetermined. The V end was cut by 1 base, the J end by 4 bases, with 11 bases between. This CDR3 is built from 15 residues. CDR1 is SGHDT, CDR2 YYEEEE, per germline.

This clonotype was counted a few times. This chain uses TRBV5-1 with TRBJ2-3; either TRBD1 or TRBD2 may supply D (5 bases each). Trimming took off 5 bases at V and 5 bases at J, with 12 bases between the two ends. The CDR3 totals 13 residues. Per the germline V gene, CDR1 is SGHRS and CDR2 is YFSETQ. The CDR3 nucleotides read TGCGCCAGCAGTGGGGGATTCGGAGATACGCAGTATTTT. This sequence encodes CASSGGFGDTQYF.

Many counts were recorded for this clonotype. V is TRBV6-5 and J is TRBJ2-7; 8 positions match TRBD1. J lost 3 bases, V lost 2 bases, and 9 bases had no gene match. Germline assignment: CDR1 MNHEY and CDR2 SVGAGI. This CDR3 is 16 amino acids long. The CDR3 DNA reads TGTGCCAGCAGTTACCCGCCAGGACAGGGCCTCTACGAGCAGTACTTC. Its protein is CASSYPPGQGLYEQYF.

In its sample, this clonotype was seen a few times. The CDR3 DNA is TGTGCCAGCAGCTTAAAGTATTTGCGGGAGACCTACGAGCAGTACTTC. Amino acids: CASSLKYLRETYEQYF. This chain uses TRBV7-8 with TRBJ2-7; the match to TRBD2 covers 7 bases. The CDR3 runs to 16 residues. The trim removed 2 bases at V and 2 bases at J, leaving 9 bases unmatched. Germline values: CDR1 SGHVS, CDR2 FQNEAQ.

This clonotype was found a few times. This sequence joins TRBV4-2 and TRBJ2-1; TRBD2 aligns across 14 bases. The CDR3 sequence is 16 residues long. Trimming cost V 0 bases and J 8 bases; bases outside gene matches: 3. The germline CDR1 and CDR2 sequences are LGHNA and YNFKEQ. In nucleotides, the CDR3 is TGTGCCAGCAGCCAAGATGGGACTAGCGGGGGATATGAGCAGTTCTTC. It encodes CASSQDGTSGGYEQFF.

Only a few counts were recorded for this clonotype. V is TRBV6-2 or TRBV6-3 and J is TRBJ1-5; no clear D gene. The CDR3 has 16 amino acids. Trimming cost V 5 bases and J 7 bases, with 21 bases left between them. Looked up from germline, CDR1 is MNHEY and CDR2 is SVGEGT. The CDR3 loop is CASSPRTLMVRQPQHF. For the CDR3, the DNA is TGTGCCAGCAGTCCCCGTACGTTGATGGTGCGGCAGCCCCAGCATTTT.

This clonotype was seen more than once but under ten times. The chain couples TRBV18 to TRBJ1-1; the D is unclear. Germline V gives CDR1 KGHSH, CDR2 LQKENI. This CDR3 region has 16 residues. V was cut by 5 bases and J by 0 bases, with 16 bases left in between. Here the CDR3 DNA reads TGTGCCAGCTCAACTCCCAATCGCCCCTTGAACACTGAAGCTTTCTTT. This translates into CASSTPNRPLNTEAFF.

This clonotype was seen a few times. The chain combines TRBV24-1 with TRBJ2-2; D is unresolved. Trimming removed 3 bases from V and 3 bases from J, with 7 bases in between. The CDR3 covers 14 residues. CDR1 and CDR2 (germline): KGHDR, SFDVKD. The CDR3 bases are TGTGCCACCAGTGATGGCAGGTACACCGGGGAGCTGTTTTTT. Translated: CATSDGRYTGELFF.

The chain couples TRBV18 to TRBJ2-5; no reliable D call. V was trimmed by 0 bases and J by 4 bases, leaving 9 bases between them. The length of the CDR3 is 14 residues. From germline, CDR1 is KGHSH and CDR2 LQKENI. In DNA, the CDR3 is TGTGCCAGCTCACCACCTGCCCAGTCAGAGACCCAGTACTTC. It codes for CASSPPAQSETQYF.

The CDR3, as DNA: TGTGCCAGCAACACACACGGGACCTTAGCCCTTTACGAGCAGTACTTC. Residues: CASNTHGTLALYEQYF. The chain recombines TRBV28 with TRBJ2-7; perhaps D is TRBD1 or TRBD2 (5 bases each). V was shortened by 7 bases and J by 4 bases, with 23 bases between the two germline ends. This CDR3 contains 16 residues. CDR1 and CDR2 (germline): MDHEN, SYDVKM.

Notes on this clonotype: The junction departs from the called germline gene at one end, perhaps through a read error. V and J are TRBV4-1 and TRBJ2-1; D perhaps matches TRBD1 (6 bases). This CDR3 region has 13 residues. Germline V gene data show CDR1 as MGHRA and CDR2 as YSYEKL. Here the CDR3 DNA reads TGCGCCAGGAGCCGAAACGACAGGAATGAGCAGTTCTTC. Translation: CARSRNDRNEQFF.

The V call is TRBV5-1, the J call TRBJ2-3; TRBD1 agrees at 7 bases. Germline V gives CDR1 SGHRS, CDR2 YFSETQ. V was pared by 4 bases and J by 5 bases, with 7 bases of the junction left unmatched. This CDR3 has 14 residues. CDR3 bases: TGCGCCAGCAGCACCCGACAGGGTCTAGATACGCAGTATTTT. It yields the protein CASSTRQGLDTQYF.

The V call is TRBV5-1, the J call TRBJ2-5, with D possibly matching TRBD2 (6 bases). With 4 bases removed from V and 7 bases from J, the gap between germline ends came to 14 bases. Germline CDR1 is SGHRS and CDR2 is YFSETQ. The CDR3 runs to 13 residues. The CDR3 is CASSPRGSGTQYF. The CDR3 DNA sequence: TGCGCCAGCAGCCCGCGGGGTTCCGGGACCCAGTACTTC.

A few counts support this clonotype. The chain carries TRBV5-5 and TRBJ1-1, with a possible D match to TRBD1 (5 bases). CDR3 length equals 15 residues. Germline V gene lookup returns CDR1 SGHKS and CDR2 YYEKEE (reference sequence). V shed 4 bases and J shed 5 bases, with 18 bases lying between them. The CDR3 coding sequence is TGTGCCAGCAGCCGTCCAAATTTCCCAGGGACTGAAGCTTTCTTT. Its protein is CASSRPNFPGTEAFF.

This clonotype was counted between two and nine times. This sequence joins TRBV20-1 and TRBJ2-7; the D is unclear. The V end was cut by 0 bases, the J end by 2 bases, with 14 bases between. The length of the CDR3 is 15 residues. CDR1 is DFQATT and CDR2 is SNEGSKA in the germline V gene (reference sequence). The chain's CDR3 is CSARESAGPPYEQYF. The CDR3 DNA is TGCAGTGCTAGAGAATCCGCAGGACCCCCCTACGAGCAGTACTTC.

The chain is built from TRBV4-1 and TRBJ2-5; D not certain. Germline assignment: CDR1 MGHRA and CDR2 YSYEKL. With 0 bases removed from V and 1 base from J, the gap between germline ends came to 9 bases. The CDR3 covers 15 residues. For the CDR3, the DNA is TGCGCCAGCAGCCAAGAGACGAGCAGCCAAGAGACCCAGTACTTC. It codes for CASSQETSSQETQYF.

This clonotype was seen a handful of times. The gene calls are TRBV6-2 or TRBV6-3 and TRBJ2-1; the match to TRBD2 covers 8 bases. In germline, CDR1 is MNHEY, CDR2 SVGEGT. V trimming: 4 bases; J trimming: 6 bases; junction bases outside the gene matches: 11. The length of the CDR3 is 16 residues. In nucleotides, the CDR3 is TGTGCCAGCAGTTCCATCGGGAGGGCCTCCGGCAATGAGCAGTTCTTC. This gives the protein CASSSIGRASGNEQFF.

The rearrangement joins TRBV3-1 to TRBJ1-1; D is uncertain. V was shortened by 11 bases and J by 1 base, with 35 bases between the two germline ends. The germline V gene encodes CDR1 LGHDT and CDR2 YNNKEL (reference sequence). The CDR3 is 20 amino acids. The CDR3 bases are TGTGCCTCCTCCAAGCGGGTCCCTGGGTATAATGCTGCGGGGAACACTGAAGCTTTCTTT. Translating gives CASSKRVPGYNAAGNTEAFF.

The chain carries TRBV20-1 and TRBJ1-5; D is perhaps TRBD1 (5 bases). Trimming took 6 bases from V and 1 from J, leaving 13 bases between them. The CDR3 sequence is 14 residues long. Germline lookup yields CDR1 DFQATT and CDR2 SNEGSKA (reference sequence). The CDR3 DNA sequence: TGCAGTGCAGCAGGGTTAGGAAGCAATCAGCCCCAGCATTTT. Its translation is CSAAGLGSNQPQHF.

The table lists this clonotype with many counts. The CDR3 nucleotides are TGTGCCAGCAGCTTGGGGGGGCTTAGCAATCAGCCCCAGCATTTT. Its protein is CASSLGGLSNQPQHF. The chain uses TRBV5-6 and TRBJ1-5, with a tentative D call TRBD1 (6 bases). The CDR3 extends over 15 amino acids. Looked up from germline, CDR1 is SGHDT and CDR2 is YYEEEE. The V end was cut by 0 bases, the J end by 0 bases, with 7 bases between.

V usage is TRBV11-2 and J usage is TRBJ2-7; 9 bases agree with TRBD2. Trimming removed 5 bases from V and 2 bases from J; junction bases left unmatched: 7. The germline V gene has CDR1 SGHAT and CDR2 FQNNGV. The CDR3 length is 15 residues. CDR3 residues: CASSGSGGLAYEQYF. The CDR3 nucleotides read TGTGCCAGCAGCGGTAGCGGGGGCCTCGCCTACGAGCAGTACTTC.